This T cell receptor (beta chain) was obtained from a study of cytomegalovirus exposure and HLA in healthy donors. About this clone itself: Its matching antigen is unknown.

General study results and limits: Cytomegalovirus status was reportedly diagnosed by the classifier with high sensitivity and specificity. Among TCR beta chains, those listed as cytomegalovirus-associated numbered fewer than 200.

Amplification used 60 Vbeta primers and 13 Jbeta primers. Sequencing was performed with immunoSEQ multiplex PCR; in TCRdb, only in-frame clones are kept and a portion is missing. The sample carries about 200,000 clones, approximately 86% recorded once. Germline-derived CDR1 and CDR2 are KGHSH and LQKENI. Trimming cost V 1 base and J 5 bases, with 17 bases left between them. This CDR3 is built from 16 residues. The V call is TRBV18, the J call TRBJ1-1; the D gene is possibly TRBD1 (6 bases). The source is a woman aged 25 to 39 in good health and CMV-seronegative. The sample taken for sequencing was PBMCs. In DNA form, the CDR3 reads TGTGCCAGCTCACCACGTTATAACAGGGAATCAACTGAAGCTTTCTTT. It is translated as CASSPRYNRESTEAFF.